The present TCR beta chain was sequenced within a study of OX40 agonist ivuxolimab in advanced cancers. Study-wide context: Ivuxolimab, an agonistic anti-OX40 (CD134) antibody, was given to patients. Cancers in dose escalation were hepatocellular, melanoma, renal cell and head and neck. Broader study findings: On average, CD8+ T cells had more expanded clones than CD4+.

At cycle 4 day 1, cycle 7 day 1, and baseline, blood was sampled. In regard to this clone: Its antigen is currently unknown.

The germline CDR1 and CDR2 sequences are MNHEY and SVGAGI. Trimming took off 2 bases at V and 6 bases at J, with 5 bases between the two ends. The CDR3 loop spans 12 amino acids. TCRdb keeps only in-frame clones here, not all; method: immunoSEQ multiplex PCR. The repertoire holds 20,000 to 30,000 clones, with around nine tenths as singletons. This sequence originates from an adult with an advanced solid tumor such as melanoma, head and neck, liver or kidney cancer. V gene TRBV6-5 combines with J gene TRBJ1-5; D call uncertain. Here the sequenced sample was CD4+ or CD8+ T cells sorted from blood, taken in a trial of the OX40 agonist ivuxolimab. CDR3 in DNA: TGTGCCAGCAGTTACGCAGGTCAGCCCCAGCATTTT. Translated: CASSYAGQPQHF.